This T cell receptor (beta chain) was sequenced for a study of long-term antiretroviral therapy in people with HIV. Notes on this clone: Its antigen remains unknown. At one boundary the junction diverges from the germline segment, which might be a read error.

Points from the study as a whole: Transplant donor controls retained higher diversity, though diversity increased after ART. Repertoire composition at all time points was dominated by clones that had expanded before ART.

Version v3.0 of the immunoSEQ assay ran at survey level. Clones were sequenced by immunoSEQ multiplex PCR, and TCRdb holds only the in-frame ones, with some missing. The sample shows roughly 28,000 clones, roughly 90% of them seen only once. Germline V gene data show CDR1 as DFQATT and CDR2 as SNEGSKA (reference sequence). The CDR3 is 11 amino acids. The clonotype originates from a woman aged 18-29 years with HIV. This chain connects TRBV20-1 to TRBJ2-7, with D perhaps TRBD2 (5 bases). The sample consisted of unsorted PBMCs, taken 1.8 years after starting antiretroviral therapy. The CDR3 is CSARGGPSYDF. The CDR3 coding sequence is TGCAGTGCTAGAGGAGGGCCCTCTTATGACTTC.